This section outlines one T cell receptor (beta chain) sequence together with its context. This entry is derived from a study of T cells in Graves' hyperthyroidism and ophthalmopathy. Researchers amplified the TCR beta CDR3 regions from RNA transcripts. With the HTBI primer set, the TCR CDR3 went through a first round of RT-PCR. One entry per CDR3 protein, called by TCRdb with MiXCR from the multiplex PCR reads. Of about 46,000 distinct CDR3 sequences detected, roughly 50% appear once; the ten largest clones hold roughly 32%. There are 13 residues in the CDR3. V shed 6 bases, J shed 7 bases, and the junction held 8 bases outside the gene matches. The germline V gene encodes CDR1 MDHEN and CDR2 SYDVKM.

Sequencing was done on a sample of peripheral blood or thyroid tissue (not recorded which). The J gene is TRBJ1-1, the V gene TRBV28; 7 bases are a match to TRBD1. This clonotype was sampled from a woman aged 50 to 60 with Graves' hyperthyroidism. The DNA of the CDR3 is TGTGCCAGCAGACCTACAGGGGTGGGTGAAGCTTTCTTT. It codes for CASRPTGVGEAFF.